These T cell receptor beta chains were read from a single sample in a study of radiotherapy plus CTLA-4 blockade in lung cancer. Produced via immunoSEQ multiplex PCR; TCRdb's table is partial and in-frame only. The sample records tens of thousands of clones, approximately 80% being singletons. This material consisted of peripheral blood, taken from a patient treated with radiotherapy plus ipilimumab. The source of these receptors is a human donor with non-small cell lung cancer whose response to radiotherapy plus ipilimumab could not be evaluated. CDR3s leave out the opening cysteine and the closing phenylalanine or tryptophan. The D gene is left open where the match is weak. Size is omitted from some rows. Given values are once, few, many or a class for expanded clones.

cdr3_aa v_call d_call clone_size j_call
ASTGSLQGYEKLF TRBV19 NA NA TRBJ1-4
ASSVRGGGPYEQY TRBV9 TRBD2 many TRBJ2-7
ASSLRTGTGELF TRBV7-7 NA NA TRBJ2-2
ASSSTLTSDTGELF TRBV9 TRBD2 NA TRBJ2-2
ASSFRGGNTGELF TRBV7-2 NA NA TRBJ2-2
ASSYGTGDTPAF TRBV6-1 TRBD1 NA TRBJ1-1
ASRFRTTNNEQF TRBV6-1 NA NA TRBJ2-1
ASRSTENSNQPQH TRBV25-1 NA NA TRBJ1-5
ASNDWKGEQY TRBV2 NA few TRBJ2-5
ASSGGASSRYTGELF TRBV7-3 NA NA TRBJ2-2
ASRLKTGSAF TRBV28 NA few TRBJ1-1
ASGDYEQY TRBV7-9 NA NA TRBJ2-7
ASSPTGTGTSSYNEQF TRBV5-4 TRBD1 NA TRBJ2-1
ASKDSSGANVLT TRBV7-3 NA NA TRBJ2-6
ASSPSGGRQSGANVLT TRBV7-2 TRBD2 NA TRBJ2-6
SVLPTGGSAMNTEAF TRBV29-1 TRBD1 once TRBJ1-1
ASSPRYTQY TRBV7-2 NA NA TRBJ2-3
ASSQPADSQPQH TRBV11-3 NA NA TRBJ1-5
ASSVRGLAGTETQY TRBV9 TRBD2 NA TRBJ2-5
ASSPGLASYEQY TRBV11-2 TRBD2 NA TRBJ2-7
ASRGTVGELF TRBV2 TRBD1 NA TRBJ2-2
ASSPQGTSGIPQETQY TRBV7-2 TRBD2 NA TRBJ2-5
ASSLAQSYNEQF TRBV27 NA few TRBJ2-1
ASSLMPVGRGSPYEQY TRBV7-3 NA NA TRBJ2-7
ASSFLGSLMNTEAF TRBV28 NA few TRBJ1-1
ASRTSGYTGELF TRBV19 TRBD2 NA TRBJ2-2
ASSETPVNEKLF TRBV6-1 NA NA TRBJ1-4
ASSPPQILSTEAF TRBV18 NA NA TRBJ1-1
AWSPQNSIETQY TRBV30 NA few TRBJ2-5
ASTPRVRELF TRBV7-9 NA NA TRBJ2-2
ASSLPTGSSSYRSYEQY TRBV28 NA few TRBJ2-7
SVRWTGELF TRBV29-1 NA NA TRBJ2-2
ASMGARGSGNTGELF TRBV25-1 TRBD1 NA TRBJ2-2
ASTPLGSYEQY TRBV27 NA NA TRBJ2-7
ATSKLLSETQY TRBV15 NA NA TRBJ2-5
ASSETRTAYEQY TRBV13 NA NA TRBJ2-7
ASNPGYEQY TRBV11-2 NA NA TRBJ2-7
ASSLLASGGRGEQF TRBV5-1 TRBD2 NA TRBJ2-1
ASSVIGSQNYETQY TRBV28 NA few TRBJ2-5
SVEIGLGTSGGDTDTQY TRBV29-1 TRBD2 NA TRBJ2-3
ASSSQGDSPLH TRBV7-6 NA NA TRBJ1-6
ASSRGWAHEAF TRBV6-5 NA NA TRBJ1-1
ASSSRRAYEQY TRBV7-9 NA NA TRBJ2-7
ASRGGASGYSYEQY TRBV10-1 TRBD2 NA TRBJ2-7
ASSSTRQETQY TRBV7-2 NA NA TRBJ2-5
ASSPGTSIYEQY TRBV6-1 TRBD2 once TRBJ2-7
ASSLATGADTQY TRBV7-2 NA NA TRBJ2-3
ASSPQGVEQF TRBV7-8 NA once TRBJ2-1